The 6 T cell receptor beta chains given below trace back to one sample, sequenced in a study of high-grade serous ovarian cancer treatment subgroups. The tumor samples were collected prior to definitive surgery or chemotherapy. Profiled with immunoSEQ multiplex PCR; TCRdb holds only in-frame clones, not every one. The table has some 40,000 clones, 79% seen once; the top ten hold 3.1%. The sequenced sample was tumor tissue. The source of these receptors is a human donor with high-grade serous ovarian cancer.

This clone was recorded once. This rearrangement joins TRBV7-8 to TRBJ2-5; a possible D gene is TRBD1 (6 bases). Germline CDR1 and CDR2: SGHVS and FQNEAQ. The ends were cut back, 5 bases at V and 5 bases at J, with 18 bases in the middle. The CDR3 runs to 15 residues. CDR3 amino acids: CASSVEERGYETQYF. In DNA, the CDR3 is TGTGCCAGCAGCGTAGAGGAAAGGGGGTACGAGACCCAGTACTTC.

By sample fraction, this clone is medium-sized. CDR3 sequence: CASSPLIGEVSTEAFF. CDR3 DNA sequence: TGTGCCAGCAGTCCCCTCATCGGGGAGGTGAGCACTGAAGCTTTCTTT. The chain is built from TRBV28 and TRBJ1-1, with D uncertain. With 5 bases removed from V and 4 bases from J, the gap between germline ends came to 20 bases. The CDR3 is 16 amino acids. Germline CDR1 MDHEN, CDR2 SYDVKM.

This chain joins TRBV19 and TRBJ2-1, with TRBD1 as a possible D gene (6 bases). The CDR3 is 15 amino acids. Germline V gene lookup returns CDR1 LNHDA and CDR2 SQIVND (reference sequence). Trimming took off 5 bases at V and 2 bases at J, with 13 bases between the two ends. The CDR3 spells CASSPWTAPYNEQFF. The CDR3 DNA follows: TGTGCCAGTAGTCCCTGGACAGCACCCTACAATGAGCAGTTCTTC.

The V and J genes are TRBV27 and TRBJ1-2; TRBD1 aligns across 11 bases. Unmatched junction bases numbered 7, after V lost 5 bases and J lost 8 bases. Germline V lookup: CDR1 MNHEY, CDR2 SMNVEV (reference sequence). The CDR3 sequence is 14 residues long. For the CDR3, the DNA is TGTGCCAGCAGTCTCGGACAGGGGGCAGAGGGCTACACCTTC. It specifies CASSLGQGAEGYTF.

J is TRBJ1-1 and V is TRBV6-5; TRBD1 might be the D (5 bases). Trimming took 4 bases from V and 0 from J, leaving 15 bases between them. The length of the CDR3 is 16 residues. Per germline, CDR1 MNHEY and CDR2 SVGAGI. CDR3 DNA: TGTGCCAGCAGTTTCGGGGGGTTACGGGTGAACACTGAAGCTTTCTTT. Encoded protein: CASSFGGLRVNTEAFF.

The rearrangement joins TRBV5-1 to TRBJ1-4, with D maybe TRBD1 (5 bases). CDR3 length equals 15 residues. With 2 bases removed from V and 0 bases from J, the gap between germline ends came to 8 bases. Germline V gene data show CDR1 as SGHRS and CDR2 as YFSETQ. The CDR3 loop reads CASSFAGTTNEKLFF. CDR3 nucleotide sequence: TGCGCCAGCAGCTTCGCAGGGACAACTAATGAAAAACTGTTTTTT.